The 16 T cell receptor beta chains given below trace back to one sample, sequenced in a study of hypomethylating agent response in myelodysplastic syndrome. Using immunoSEQ multiplex PCR, the repertoire was profiled, and TCRdb retains in-frame clones only, with some absent. Of about 4,700 clones listed, roughly four fifths were seen once; the top ten hold 20% to 25%. The sequencing used bone marrow, collected before or after starting hypomethylating agent treatment for myelodysplastic syndrome (not recorded which). The source is a human donor with myelodysplastic syndrome.

This CDR3 is CASSGYGGVSTDTQYF. CDR3 in DNA: TGTGCCAGCAGCGGGTATGGGGGGGTCTCCACAGATACGCAGTATTTT. V and J are TRBV5-4 and TRBJ2-3; TRBD2 aligns across 7 bases. The CDR3 has 16 residues. Trimming at V came to 4 bases and at J to 2 bases, leaving 10 bases not matched to a gene. In germline, CDR1 is SGHNT, CDR2 YYREEE (reference sequence).

This sequence joins TRBV5-4 and TRBJ2-3, with 7 bases matching TRBD2. With 0 bases clipped from V and 5 bases from J, the junction kept 3 bases outside the gene matches. CDR1 SGHNT and CDR2 YYREEE come from the germline V gene (reference sequence). The CDR3 consists of 14 residues. The CDR3 spells CASSLVGRGDTQYF. DNA of the CDR3: TGTGCCAGCAGCTTGGTGGGGAGGGGAGATACGCAGTATTTT. Full variable domain (rest looked up from reference TRBV5-4 and TRBJ2-3): ETGVTQSPTHLIKTRGQQVTLRCSSQSGHNTVSWYQQALGQGPQFIFQYYREEENGRGNFPPRFSGLQFPNYSSELNVNALELDDSALYLCASSLVGRGDTQYFGPGTRLTVL.

J is TRBJ2-1 and V is TRBV19, with 10 bases aligning to TRBD2. The J segment lost 1 base and the V segment lost 7 bases, leaving 4 bases of the junction unmatched. CDR3 length equals 15 residues. Germline CDR1 LNHDA, CDR2 SQIVND (reference sequence). The CDR3 bases are TGTGCCAGTACCCTAGCGGGAGTGTCCTACAATGAGCAGTTCTTC. Translated, it gives CASTLAGVSYNEQFF.

The chain is built from TRBV6-5 and TRBJ2-3, with 9 bases lining up with TRBD1. The CDR3 consists of 15 residues. Per the germline V gene, CDR1 is MNHEY and CDR2 is SVGAGI. Trimming took 7 bases from V and 7 from J; bases not matched to a gene: 12. The CDR3 coding sequence is TGTGCCAGCACCCAGTCCGGGACAGGGCAACATACGCAGTATTTT. Translating gives CASTQSGTGQHTQYF.

The chain couples TRBV7-2 to TRBJ2-1, with TRBD1 matching over 8 bases. Germline V gene lookup returns CDR1 SGHTA and CDR2 FQGNSA. The CDR3 has 15 residues. V trimming: 5 bases; J trimming: 1 base; junction bases outside the gene matches: 4. In nucleotides, the CDR3 is TGTGCCAGCAGCGTCGACAGGGGTTCCTACAATGAGCAGTTCTTC. Translation: CASSVDRGSYNEQFF.

The rearrangement links TRBV28 to TRBJ2-1; TRBD2 might be the D (6 bases). The germline V and J ends were trimmed by 5 bases and 7 bases, with 9 bases remaining between them. The CDR3 contains 12 residues. The germline V gene encodes CDR1 MDHEN and CDR2 SYDVKM. The CDR3 reads CASSTSGNEQFF. DNA for the CDR3: TGTGCCAGCAGTACCAGCGGGAATGAGCAGTTCTTC.

The genes are TRBV9 and TRBJ2-1; D is perhaps TRBD2 (5 bases). The V end was cut by 4 bases, the J end by 8 bases, with 7 bases between. The germline V gene has CDR1 SGDLS and CDR2 YYNGEE. The CDR3 is made up of 11 amino acids. In DNA, the CDR3 is TGTGCCAGCAGCATAGCGCATGAGCAGTTCTTC. This gives the protein CASSIAHEQFF.

The V and J genes are TRBV6-1 and TRBJ1-3; D may be TRBD1 (5 bases). The CDR3 is 14 residues long. Germline loops: CDR1 MNHNS, CDR2 SASEGT. Trimming removed 7 bases at V and 8 bases at J, with 18 bases between. The CDR3 is CASIFGGSADTIYF. Here the CDR3 DNA reads TGTGCCAGCATCTTTGGGGGATCGGCGGACACCATATATTTT.

The V call is TRBV2, the J call TRBJ1-3, with 8 bases that match TRBD1. The CDR3 loop spans 16 amino acids. Losses at the gene ends were 2 bases for V and 0 bases for J; bases not matched to a gene: 3. CDR1 SNHLY and CDR2 FYNNEI come from the germline V gene. As DNA, the CDR3 is TGTGCCAGCAGTGAACAGGGGGCCAACTCTGGAAACACCATATATTTT. It is translated as CASSEQGANSGNTIYF.

The V call is TRBV11-2, the J call TRBJ1-4; the D gene is possibly TRBD1 (5 bases). Trimming took off 2 bases at V and 3 bases at J, with 13 bases between the two ends. Germline V CDR1 and CDR2: SGHAT, FQNNGV. The CDR3 runs 16 residues. CDR3 protein: CASSLHTGGANEKLFF. CDR3 DNA: TGTGCCAGCAGCTTACATACGGGGGGAGCTAATGAAAAACTGTTTTTT. The variable domain in full, completed from reference TRBV11-2 and TRBJ1-4, reads EAGVAQSPRYKIIEKRQSVAFWCNPISGHATLYWYQQILGQGPKLLIQFQNNGVVDDSQLPKDRFSAERLKGVDSTLKIQPAKLEDSAVYLCASSLHTGGANEKLFFGSGTQLSVL.

The chain joins TRBV28 to TRBJ1-1; 7 nucleotides line up with TRBD1. Germline V gene sequence: CDR1 MDHEN, CDR2 SYDVKM. CDR3 size: 15 residues. Trimming took 5 bases from V and 0 from J; bases not matched to a gene: 6. CDR3 sequence reads: CASSGGQRLNTEAFF. In nucleotides, the CDR3 is TGTGCCAGCAGTGGGGGACAGCGCCTGAACACTGAAGCTTTCTTT. The variable domain in full, completed from reference TRBV28 and TRBJ1-1, reads DVKVTQSSRYLVKRTGEKVFLECVQDMDHENMFWYRQDPGLGLRLIYFSYDVKMKEKGDIPEGYSVSREKKERFSLILESASTNQTSMYLCASSGGQRLNTEAFFGQGTRLTVV.

A few counts support this clone. J is TRBJ2-7 and V is TRBV10-3, with D unresolved. The CDR3 is 11 amino acids. Germline lookup yields CDR1 ENHRY and CDR2 SYGVKD. The V and J ends lost 5 bases and 4 bases respectively, with 6 bases between them. The CDR3 nucleotides are TGTGCCATCAGTTCCCAGTACGAGCAGTACTTC. Encoded protein: CAISSQYEQYF.

The chain joins TRBV7-2 to TRBJ1-6; D is unresolved. The CDR3 sequence is 12 residues long. Germline-derived CDR1 and CDR2 are SGHTA and FQGNSA. Deletions cut 1 base from V and 11 bases from J, with 6 bases between. The CDR3 region has the DNA TGTGCCAGCAGCTTAGAAGGTACACCCCTCCACTTT. Translating it yields CASSLEGTPLHF.

The gene calls are TRBV6-1 and TRBJ1-4; perhaps TRBD1 as D (6 bases). This CDR3 is 14 amino acids long. Germline lookup yields CDR1 MNHNS and CDR2 SASEGT. Trimming cost V 7 bases and J 8 bases, with 17 bases left between them. The CDR3 sequence: CASKKGGAGEKLFF. The CDR3, as DNA: TGTGCCAGCAAAAAGGGGGGGGCTGGGGAAAAACTGTTTTTT.

In this sample, this clone turned up a few times. The chain uses TRBV28 and TRBJ2-7; D may be TRBD1 (6 bases). The CDR3 is 13 amino acids. Trimming stripped 5 bases from V and 4 bases from J, with 12 bases between. In germline, CDR1 is MDHEN, CDR2 SYDVKM. For the CDR3, the DNA is TGTGCCAGCAGTCTCGGGACAAAGTACGAGCAGTACTTC. The encoded protein is CASSLGTKYEQYF.

The V gene is TRBV7-9, the J gene TRBJ1-4; D ambiguous. V lost 6 bases to trimming and J lost 0 bases, with 14 bases between them. The CDR3 runs 16 residues. Germline CDR1 and CDR2: SEHNR and FQNEAQ (reference sequence). CDR3 amino acids: CASSLGLTATNEKLFF. CDR3 in DNA: TGTGCCAGCAGTCTGGGCCTGACTGCAACTAATGAAAAACTGTTTTTT.